This passage covers 21 T cell receptor beta chains from one sample sequenced in a study of cytomegalovirus exposure and HLA in healthy donors. PCR amplification relied on 60 Vbeta primers (plus 13 Jbeta primers). Assay used: immunoSEQ multiplex PCR; TCRdb lists only in-frame clones, some missing. Found here are about 260,000 clones, 70% to 90% of them singletons; the top ten hold roughly 2%. Sequenced material: PBMCs. The receptors here all came from a woman in her forties in good health and CMV-seropositive.

The V and J genes are TRBV6-5 and TRBJ2-3, with 11 positions matching TRBD2. Germline loops: CDR1 MNHEY, CDR2 SVGAGI. The CDR3 runs 15 residues. The V segment lost 6 bases and the J segment 4 bases; nucleotides outside the gene matches: 6. The CDR3 loop is CASRLLAGAADTQYF. The CDR3, as DNA: TGTGCCAGCAGATTACTAGCGGGAGCGGCAGATACGCAGTATTTT.

This chain uses TRBV28 with TRBJ2-3; TRBD2 matches 8 bases. J was trimmed by 2 bases and V by 8 bases; bases with no gene match: 3. Germline values: CDR1 MDHEN, CDR2 SYDVKM. The length of the CDR3 is 13 residues. The CDR3 nucleotides read TGTGCCAGCCTCGGGAGGGCCACAGATACGCAGTATTTT. Translation: CASLGRATDTQYF. Full variable domain (outside the CDR3, taken from reference TRBV28 and TRBJ2-3): DVKVTQSSRYLVKRTGEKVFLECVQDMDHENMFWYRQDPGLGLRLIYFSYDVKMKEKGDIPEGYSVSREKKERFSLILESASTNQTSMYLCASLGRATDTQYFGPGTRLTVL.

This clone was detected a few times. This rearrangement joins TRBV9 to TRBJ2-2; a possible D gene is TRBD2 (6 bases). V was pared by 1 base and J by 4 bases, with 11 bases between. The CDR3 extends over 15 amino acids. CDR1 and CDR2 from the germline V gene are SGDLS and YYNGEE. CDR3 sequence (DNA): TGTGCCAGCAGCGTATCTAGCGAAGCCACCGGGGAGCTGTTTTTT. It encodes CASSVSSEATGELFF. Combining the CDR3 with reference TRBV9 and TRBJ2-2 gives the whole variable domain DSGVTQTPKHLITATGQRVTLRCSPRSGDLSVYWYQQSLDQGLQFLIQYYNGEERAKGNILERFSAQQFPDLHSELNLSSLELGDSALYFCASSVSSEATGELFFGEGSRLTVL.

J is TRBJ1-3 and V is TRBV6-1, with a weak D call TRBD1 (6 bases). Trimming cost V 1 base and J 5 bases, with 12 bases left between them. The germline V gene has CDR1 MNHNS and CDR2 SASEGT. This CDR3 is built from 15 residues. CDR3 protein: CASSEVRQGRNTIYF. CDR3 nucleotide sequence: TGTGCCAGCAGTGAAGTTCGGCAGGGGCGAAACACCATATATTTT.

This chain connects TRBV5-1 to TRBJ1-6, with 9 positions matching TRBD1. The junction had 1 base not matched to a gene; V was cut back by 0 bases and J by 9 bases. Germline V CDR1 and CDR2: SGHRS, YFSETQ. This CDR3 is 14 amino acids long. In DNA, the CDR3 is TGCGCCAGCAGCTTGGCGGGACAGGGTTCACCCCTCCACTTT. Its protein is CASSLAGQGSPLHF.

This chain joins TRBV9 and TRBJ2-3, with TRBD2 matching 7 bases. The germline CDR1 and CDR2 sequences are SGDLS and YYNGEE. The CDR3 spans 17 residues. The junction had 12 bases not matched to a gene; V was cut back by 3 bases and J by 2 bases. The CDR3 bases are TGTGCCAGCAGCGAGCAGGGACTATCCTCTTACACAGATACGCAGTATTTT. Translated, it gives CASSEQGLSSYTDTQYF.

V gene TRBV5-1 combines with J gene TRBJ2-1; 9 nucleotides match TRBD1. V gave up 5 bases and J gave up 8 bases; unmatched junction bases: 8. The CDR3 is 14 amino acids. Germline V gene sequence: CDR1 SGHRS, CDR2 YFSETQ. The CDR3 loop reads CASSPNRGRDEQFF. The CDR3 DNA is TGCGCCAGCAGTCCTAACAGGGGGCGCGATGAGCAGTTCTTC.

A word on this clone: Mismatch with germline at one junction end may stem from a read error. J is TRBJ2-1 and V is TRBV5-1; possibly TRBD2 for D (5 bases). The V gene's germline CDR1 is SGHRS and CDR2 YFSETQ. The CDR3 totals 15 residues. CDR3 sequence reads: CASSLAVEVYNEQLF. CDR3 bases: TGCGCCAGCAGCTTGGCCGTGGAGGTGTACAATGAGCAGCTCTTC. Looking up the rest from reference TRBV5-1 and TRBJ2-1 gives the full variable domain: KAGVTQTPRYLIKTRGQQVTLSCSPISGHRSVSWYQQTPGQGLQFLFEYFSETQRNKGNFPGRFSGRQFSNSRSEMNVSTLELGDSALYLCASSLAVEVYNEQLFGPGTRLTVL.

V is TRBV19 and J is TRBJ2-7; TRBD1 agrees at 7 bases. V lost 8 bases, J lost 2 bases, and 12 bases stayed unmatched. CDR1 is LNHDA, CDR2 SQIVND, per germline (reference sequence). The CDR3 is made up of 15 amino acids. Here the CDR3 reads CASRDSHIAPYEQYF. The CDR3 DNA reads TGTGCCAGTCGGGACAGCCATATCGCTCCCTACGAGCAGTACTTC.

On this clone itself: Other DNA sequences in this sample translate to the same CDR3. The chain recombines TRBV5-4 with TRBJ2-5; 7 bases are shared with TRBD1. CDR3 size: 13 residues. Trimming at V came to 4 bases and at J to 3 bases, leaving 3 bases not matched to a gene. Looked up from germline, CDR1 is SGHNT and CDR2 is YYREEE (reference sequence). CDR3 in DNA: TGTGCCAGCAGCCCCGGGACAGAAGAGACCCAGTACTTC. Translation gives CASSPGTEETQYF. Combining the CDR3 with reference TRBV5-4 and TRBJ2-5 gives the whole variable domain ETGVTQSPTHLIKTRGQQVTLRCSSQSGHNTVSWYQQALGQGPQFIFQYYREEENGRGNFPPRFSGLQFPNYSSELNVNALELDDSALYLCASSPGTEETQYFGPGTRLLVL.

The chain employs TRBV11-1 and TRBJ2-6; TRBD1 might be the D (6 bases). The germline V and J ends were trimmed by 5 bases and 4 bases, with 12 bases remaining between them. This CDR3 has 15 residues. Per germline, CDR1 SGHAT and CDR2 FQDESV (reference sequence). This CDR3 reads CASSASGVGANVLTF. In DNA, the CDR3 is TGTGCCAGCAGCGCCTCAGGGGTCGGGGCCAACGTCCTGACTTTC.

CDR3 protein: CSVEDPASGGYFSYNEQFF. CDR3 DNA: TGCAGCGTTGAAGATCCGGCTAGCGGGGGCTATTTCTCCTACAATGAGCAGTTCTTC. This chain links TRBV29-1 with TRBJ2-1, with 10 bases fitting TRBD2. CDR3 length equals 19 residues. CDR1 and CDR2 (germline): SQVTM, ANQGSEA. V shed 0 bases, J shed 0 bases, and the junction held 11 bases outside the gene matches.

The V call is TRBV29-1, the J call TRBJ2-3; D gene unclear. The V and J ends lost 3 bases and 4 bases respectively, with 11 bases between them. The germline V gene encodes CDR1 SQVTM and CDR2 ANQGSEA. This CDR3 has 13 residues. Here the CDR3 reads CSVDHSVADTQYF. CDR3 sequence (DNA): TGCAGCGTTGATCACTCTGTGGCAGATACGCAGTATTTT.

This rearrangement joins TRBV11-3 to TRBJ2-7, with 7 bases that match TRBD1. With 5 bases clipped from V and 6 bases from J, the junction kept 13 bases outside the gene matches. This CDR3 comprises 15 residues. Germline CDR1 and CDR2: SGHNT and YENEEA. The DNA for the CDR3 is TGTGCCAGCAGCCTCGAGTCCCGGGACAGTGCCGAGCAGTACTTC. Its translation: CASSLESRDSAEQYF.

The chain carries TRBV7-3 and TRBJ2-5; 8 nucleotides align to TRBD2. There are 16 residues in the CDR3. The germline V gene encodes CDR1 SGHTA and CDR2 FQGTGA. The ends lost 5 bases at V and 4 bases at J; junction bases unmatched: 12. The CDR3 nucleotides read TGTGCCAGCAGCCTCTCGGGACTAGGGGGGTCAGAGACCCAGTACTTC. Translation gives CASSLSGLGGSETQYF.

The chain couples TRBV7-2 to TRBJ1-2; TRBD1 agrees at 7 bases. CDR1 and CDR2 from the germline V gene are SGHTA and FQGNSA. The CDR3 has 11 amino acids. The V segment lost 8 bases and the J segment 4 bases; nucleotides outside the gene matches: 1. The CDR3 sequence: CASRQGYGYTF. DNA for the CDR3: TGTGCCAGCCGACAGGGCTATGGCTACACCTTC.

V usage is TRBV7-2 and J usage is TRBJ2-7; TRBD2 is a possible D gene (5 bases). V gave up 6 bases and J gave up 2 bases, with 11 bases separating them. The CDR3 is 13 residues long. Looked up from germline, CDR1 is SGHTA and CDR2 is FQGNSA. In DNA form, the CDR3 reads TGTGCCAGCAGGCAGAGGGTAGCCTACGAGCAGTACTTC. This codes for CASRQRVAYEQYF.

This chain connects TRBV4-1 to TRBJ2-7, with D tentatively TRBD1 (6 bases). Germline V gene lookup returns CDR1 MGHRA and CDR2 YSYEKL. CDR3 size: 14 residues. V was clipped by 1 base and J by 3 bases, with 10 bases between them. The CDR3 DNA sequence: TGCGCCAGCAGCCAAGCTTCAGGGGTCTACGAGCAGTACTTC. Its translation: CASSQASGVYEQYF.

This chain links TRBV6-6 with TRBJ2-7; 7 bases are a match to TRBD1. V dropped 1 base and J dropped 4; count of bases not matched to a gene: 1. The CDR3 extends over 13 amino acids. Germline V lookup: CDR1 MNHNY, CDR2 SVGAGI (reference sequence). CDR3 sequence (DNA): TGTGCCAGCAGTTACTTACAGGGGTACGAGCAGTACTTC. Protein sequence: CASSYLQGYEQYF.

CDR3 coding DNA: TGTGCCAGCAGGTCGGGACACTCGAGGGGAGAGACCCAGTACTTC. Translated, it gives CASRSGHSRGETQYF. The chain carries TRBV11-1 and TRBJ2-5; D is perhaps TRBD1 (6 bases). V lost 6 bases and J lost 4, with 18 bases in between. The CDR3 sequence is 15 residues long. Germline values: CDR1 SGHAT, CDR2 FQDESV (reference sequence).

The CDR3 nucleotides are TGTGCCATCAGTGACCGGAGCGGGACATACGAGCAGTACTTC. It specifies CAISDRSGTYEQYF. The chain joins TRBV10-3 to TRBJ2-7; the D gene is possibly TRBD2 (7 bases). CDR3 length equals 14 residues. The V end was cut by 3 bases, the J end by 4 bases, with 13 bases between. Germline loops: CDR1 ENHRY, CDR2 SYGVKD.